The entry that follows covers one T cell receptor (beta chain) sequence. Data came from immunoSEQ multiplex PCR; TCRdb stores just in-frame clones and leaves some out. The table records approximately 230,000 clones, 80% to 90% of them present only once. The sample belongs to a study of blood T cell repertoires in COVID-19. The receptor's source is a man older than 75 with acute or convalescent COVID-19. The sample comprised peripheral blood.

The CDR3 loop reads CATSRGQGGYEKLFF. In nucleotides, the CDR3 is TGTGCCACCAGCAGGGGACAGGGCGGGTATGAAAAACTGTTTTTT. The chain uses TRBV15 and TRBJ1-4; 9 positions match TRBD1. The CDR3 spans 15 residues. Per germline, CDR1 LNHNV and CDR2 YYDKDF (reference sequence). The J segment lost 6 bases and the V segment lost 3 bases, leaving 5 bases of the junction unmatched.